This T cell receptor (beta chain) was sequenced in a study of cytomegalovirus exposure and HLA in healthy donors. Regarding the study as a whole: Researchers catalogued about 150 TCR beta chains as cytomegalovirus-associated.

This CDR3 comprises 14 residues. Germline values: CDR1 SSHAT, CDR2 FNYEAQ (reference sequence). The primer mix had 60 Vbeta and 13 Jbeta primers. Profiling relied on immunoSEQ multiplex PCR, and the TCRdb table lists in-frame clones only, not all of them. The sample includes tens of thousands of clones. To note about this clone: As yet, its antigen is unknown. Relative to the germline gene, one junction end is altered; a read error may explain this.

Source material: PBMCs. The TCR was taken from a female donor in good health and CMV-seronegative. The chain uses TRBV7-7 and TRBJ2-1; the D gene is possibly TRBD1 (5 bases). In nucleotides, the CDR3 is TGTGCTAGCAGCCGTTCCAGGGCTAACAATGAGCAGTTCTTC. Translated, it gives CASSRSRANNEQFF.